The T cell receptor (beta chain) described here comes from a study of blood T cell repertoires in COVID-19. Enrolled during active infection, Seattle patients were then followed longitudinally. Profiling relied on immunoSEQ multiplex PCR, and the TCRdb table lists in-frame clones only, not all of them. The repertoire has fewer than 200,000 clones, almost 85% of them found once; the top ten carry under 3.5%. Trimming took 1 base from V and 7 from J, leaving 14 bases between them. Germline lookup yields CDR1 SGHTA and CDR2 FQGNSA. The CDR3 consists of 15 residues. Sequenced input: peripheral blood. The V gene is TRBV7-2, the J gene TRBJ1-5; D perhaps matches TRBD1 (5 bases). The clonotype originates from an elderly woman with COVID-19, enrolled during active disease. This CDR3 reads CASSLGGGVGQPQHF. In DNA form, the CDR3 reads TGTGCCAGCAGCTTAGGGGGCGGGGTAGGGCAGCCCCAGCATTTT.